These T cell receptor beta chains were read from a single sample in a study of T cell responses to AZD1222 COVID-19 vaccine. TCRdb keeps only in-frame clones here, not all; method: immunoSEQ multiplex PCR. Among about 75,000 clones, more than 70% were seen once, and the ten largest hold less than 12%. Sequenced material: peripheral blood, taken 28 days after the second dose of the MenACWY control vaccine. These receptors originate from an adult who received the MenACWY meningococcal vaccine as a control. Each CDR3 is given with its conserved first and last residue. Fields, in order: D gene, clone size, V gene, J gene, CDR3 protein, CDR3 DNA. The D gene is left open where the match is weak. Some rows have no size entry. The others give once, few or many, or a class for an expanded clone.

d_call: -
clone_size: once
v_call: TRBV15
j_call: TRBJ1-5
cdr3_aa: CATSAGGHLSNQPQHF
cdr3_nt: TGTGCCACCAGCGCCGGAGGCCACCTTAGCAATCAGCCCCAGCATTTT

d_call: -
clone_size: -
v_call: TRBV2
j_call: TRBJ1-4
cdr3_aa: CASSEALGFNEKLFF
cdr3_nt: TGTGCCAGCAGTGAAGCGCTAGGGTTTAATGAAAAACTGTTTTTT

d_call: TRBD1
clone_size: -
v_call: TRBV6-4
j_call: TRBJ2-3
cdr3_aa: CASSDSPRTGGLTDTQYF
cdr3_nt: TGTGCCAGCAGTGACTCCCCCCGGACAGGGGGCCTCACAGATACGCAGTATTTT

d_call: -
clone_size: -
v_call: TRBV6-2/TRBV6-3
j_call: TRBJ2-7
cdr3_aa: CASSFSGWEQYF
cdr3_nt: TGTGCCAGCAGTTTCTCAGGGTGGGAGCAGTACTTC

d_call: -
clone_size: -
v_call: TRBV19
j_call: TRBJ1-5
cdr3_aa: CATLGVSNQPQHF
cdr3_nt: TGTGCCACCCTGGGTGTTAGCAATCAGCCCCAGCATTTT

d_call: -
clone_size: -
v_call: TRBV6-5
j_call: TRBJ2-3
cdr3_aa: CASSYRGREWDTQYF
cdr3_nt: TGTGCCAGCAGTTACCGCGGCCGGGAGTGGGATACGCAGTATTTT

d_call: -
clone_size: -
v_call: TRBV19
j_call: TRBJ2-3
cdr3_aa: CASRQQGDTDTQYF
cdr3_nt: TGTGCCAGTAGACAACAGGGCGACACAGATACGCAGTATTTT

d_call: -
clone_size: -
v_call: TRBV2
j_call: TRBJ2-1
cdr3_aa: CASSPLRSGFEQFF
cdr3_nt: TGTGCCAGCAGTCCCCTAAGGTCTGGGTTTGAGCAGTTCTTC

d_call: -
clone_size: -
v_call: TRBV16
j_call: TRBJ2-7
cdr3_aa: CASGEIGGSYEQYF
cdr3_nt: TGTGCCAGCGGAGAAATCGGGGGATCCTACGAGCAGTACTTC

d_call: TRBD1
clone_size: -
v_call: TRBV5-1
j_call: TRBJ1-1
cdr3_aa: CASAGQGLNTEAFF
cdr3_nt: TGCGCCAGCGCGGGACAGGGTTTGAACACTGAAGCTTTCTTT

d_call: -
clone_size: -
v_call: TRBV20-1
j_call: TRBJ1-4
cdr3_aa: CSASRTTNEKLFF
cdr3_nt: TGCAGTGCTAGTCGGACAACTAATGAAAAACTGTTTTTT

d_call: -
clone_size: -
v_call: TRBV5-1
j_call: TRBJ2-3
cdr3_aa: CASTDISSTDTQYF
cdr3_nt: TGCGCCAGCACCGACATTTCTAGCACAGATACGCAGTATTTT

d_call: -
clone_size: -
v_call: TRBV7-8
j_call: TRBJ2-2
cdr3_aa: CASSFTELLVGELFF
cdr3_nt: TGTGCCAGCAGCTTTACTGAGCTACTGGTCGGGGAGCTGTTTTTT

d_call: -
clone_size: -
v_call: TRBV21-1
j_call: TRBJ1-5
cdr3_aa: CASSKVRTGDYSNQPQHF
cdr3_nt: TGTGCCAGCAGCAAAGTGAGGACAGGGGACTATAGCAATCAGCCCCAGCATTTT

d_call: TRBD1
clone_size: -
v_call: TRBV29-1
j_call: TRBJ2-2
cdr3_aa: CSGVTGGSGELFF
cdr3_nt: TGCAGCGGGGTGACAGGGGGCAGCGGGGAGCTGTTTTTT

d_call: -
clone_size: -
v_call: TRBV5-1
j_call: TRBJ1-1
cdr3_aa: CASSFEGVLNTEAFF
cdr3_nt: TGCGCCAGCAGCTTCGAGGGGGTATTGAACACTGAAGCTTTCTTT

d_call: -
clone_size: -
v_call: TRBV18
j_call: TRBJ1-2
cdr3_aa: CASSPQVSGLDYGYTF
cdr3_nt: TGTGCCAGCTCACCACAGGTTTCAGGGTTGGACTATGGCTACACCTTC

d_call: -
clone_size: -
v_call: TRBV6-5
j_call: TRBJ1-3
cdr3_aa: CASSYSRGAAGNTIYF
cdr3_nt: TGTGCCAGCAGTTACTCGAGGGGGGCCGCTGGAAACACCATATATTTT

d_call: -
clone_size: -
v_call: TRBV28
j_call: TRBJ2-5
cdr3_aa: CASTTGTYQETQYF
cdr3_nt: TGTGCCAGCACCACCGGGACTTACCAAGAGACCCAGTACTTC

d_call: -
clone_size: -
v_call: TRBV6-6
j_call: TRBJ2-2
cdr3_aa: CASSPTFSRGGTGELFF
cdr3_nt: TGTGCCAGCAGTCCCACATTTTCGCGAGGGGGCACCGGGGAGCTGTTTTTT

d_call: TRBD2
clone_size: -
v_call: TRBV4-3
j_call: TRBJ2-3
cdr3_aa: CASSQDTHTSGITDTQYF
cdr3_nt: TGCGCCAGCAGCCAAGATACCCATACCAGCGGGATTACAGATACGCAGTATTTT

d_call: -
clone_size: -
v_call: TRBV19
j_call: TRBJ1-4
cdr3_aa: CASSMQRSLANEKLFF
cdr3_nt: TGTGCCAGTAGTATGCAACGGTCCTTGGCTAATGAAAAACTGTTTTTT

d_call: -
clone_size: once
v_call: TRBV5-5
j_call: TRBJ1-1
cdr3_aa: CASSLRGVNTEAFF
cdr3_nt: TGTGCCAGCAGCTTGCGTGGGGTGAACACTGAAGCTTTCTTT

d_call: -
clone_size: -
v_call: TRBV5-1
j_call: TRBJ2-7
cdr3_aa: CASSLGLGALNEQYF
cdr3_nt: TGCGCCAGCAGCTTGGGGCTGGGGGCGTTGAACGAGCAGTACTTC

d_call: -
clone_size: few
v_call: TRBV29-1
j_call: TRBJ1-2
cdr3_aa: CSVSGYGYTF
cdr3_nt: TGCAGCGTTAGTGGGTATGGCTACACCTTC

d_call: -
clone_size: few
v_call: TRBV7-2
j_call: TRBJ1-5
cdr3_aa: CASGPGGPQHF
cdr3_nt: TGTGCCAGCGGGCCGGGTGGGCCCCAGCATTTT

d_call: -
clone_size: -
v_call: TRBV19
j_call: TRBJ1-5
cdr3_aa: CASRATGPQHF
cdr3_nt: TGTGCCAGTAGGGCCACGGGGCCCCAGCATTTT

d_call: -
clone_size: -
v_call: TRBV11-2
j_call: TRBJ2-7
cdr3_aa: CASSRDYEQYF
cdr3_nt: TGTGCCAGCAGCCGGGATTACGAGCAGTACTTC

d_call: -
clone_size: -
v_call: TRBV7-3
j_call: TRBJ1-1
cdr3_aa: CASSQGRNTEAFF
cdr3_nt: TGTGCCAGCAGTCAAGGGAGGAACACTGAAGCTTTCTTT

d_call: -
clone_size: -
v_call: TRBV19
j_call: TRBJ2-4
cdr3_aa: CASSRTGVNIQYF
cdr3_nt: TGTGCCAGTAGCCGGACTGGGGTGAACATTCAGTACTTC

d_call: TRBD2
clone_size: -
v_call: TRBV7-9
j_call: TRBJ2-3
cdr3_aa: CASSGRGVGTDTQYF
cdr3_nt: TGTGCCAGCTCAGGACGGGGGGTCGGCACAGATACGCAGTATTTT

d_call: -
clone_size: -
v_call: TRBV7-2
j_call: TRBJ2-5
cdr3_aa: CASSLVVGLETQYF
cdr3_nt: TGTGCCAGCAGCTTAGTTGTAGGGCTAGAGACCCAGTACTTC

d_call: TRBD1
clone_size: -
v_call: TRBV28
j_call: TRBJ1-4
cdr3_aa: CASSYTGQGVGEKLFF
cdr3_nt: TGTGCCAGCAGTTATACTGGACAGGGGGTAGGCGAAAAACTGTTTTTT

d_call: -
clone_size: few
v_call: TRBV6-6
j_call: TRBJ2-2
cdr3_aa: CASSRRQLNTGELFF
cdr3_nt: TGTGCCAGCAGTCGCCGACAGCTGAACACCGGGGAGCTGTTTTTT

d_call: -
clone_size: -
v_call: TRBV6-5
j_call: TRBJ1-1
cdr3_aa: CASSYSGSQAFF
cdr3_nt: TGTGCCAGCAGTTACTCGGGCAGCCAAGCTTTCTTT

d_call: -
clone_size: -
v_call: TRBV13
j_call: TRBJ2-7
cdr3_aa: CASSLGPGNEQYF
cdr3_nt: TGTGCCAGCAGCTTAGGCCCGGGGAACGAGCAGTACTTC

d_call: -
clone_size: -
v_call: TRBV4-1
j_call: TRBJ1-4
cdr3_aa: CASSQGQGLWEKLFF
cdr3_nt: TGCGCCAGCAGCCAAGGGCAGGGCTTATGGGAAAAACTGTTTTTT

d_call: TRBD1
clone_size: -
v_call: TRBV9
j_call: TRBJ1-2
cdr3_aa: CASTLDRAEGYTF
cdr3_nt: TGTGCCAGCACTCTGGACAGGGCGGAGGGCTACACCTTC

d_call: TRBD2
clone_size: few
v_call: TRBV7-9
j_call: TRBJ2-1
cdr3_aa: CASSFRTSGHNEQFF
cdr3_nt: TGTGCCAGCAGCTTTCGGACTAGCGGACACAATGAGCAGTTCTTC

d_call: TRBD1
clone_size: -
v_call: TRBV5-5
j_call: TRBJ1-3
cdr3_aa: CASSLETGQRGNTIYF
cdr3_nt: TGTGCCAGCAGCTTGGAGACGGGACAGCGTGGAAACACCATATATTTT

d_call: -
clone_size: -
v_call: TRBV5-6
j_call: TRBJ1-1
cdr3_aa: CASSIFPDGSNTEAFF
cdr3_nt: TGTGCCAGCAGCATATTCCCAGACGGATCAAACACTGAAGCTTTCTTT

d_call: TRBD1
clone_size: once
v_call: TRBV30
j_call: TRBJ1-1
cdr3_aa: CAWRKGQKAFF
cdr3_nt: TGTGCCTGGAGGAAGGGACAGAAAGCTTTCTTT

d_call: -
clone_size: -
v_call: TRBV7-2
j_call: TRBJ1-2
cdr3_aa: CASSLAGQGYGYTF
cdr3_nt: TGTGCCAGCAGCTTAGCGGGCCAGGGTTATGGCTACACCTTC

d_call: -
clone_size: -
v_call: TRBV2
j_call: TRBJ2-5
cdr3_aa: CASSILQGQQETQYF
cdr3_nt: TGTGCCAGCAGCATTCTCCAGGGCCAACAAGAGACCCAGTACTTC

d_call: -
clone_size: -
v_call: TRBV29-1
j_call: TRBJ2-1
cdr3_aa: CSGDKGANGEQFF
cdr3_nt: TGCAGCGGCGATAAAGGGGCGAATGGTGAGCAGTTCTTC

d_call: -
clone_size: -
v_call: TRBV2
j_call: TRBJ1-6
cdr3_aa: CASSASGNSPLHF
cdr3_nt: TGTGCCAGCAGTGCTTCAGGGAATTCACCCCTCCACTTT

d_call: -
clone_size: -
v_call: TRBV29-1
j_call: TRBJ1-4
cdr3_aa: CSVGSRNEKLFF
cdr3_nt: TGCAGCGTCGGGTCAAGGAATGAAAAACTGTTTTTT

d_call: -
clone_size: large
v_call: TRBV29-1
j_call: TRBJ1-2
cdr3_aa: CSVEGYGYTF
cdr3_nt: TGCAGCGTTGAGGGGTATGGCTACACCTTC

d_call: TRBD1
clone_size: -
v_call: TRBV6-5
j_call: TRBJ1-1
cdr3_aa: CASRPGTGIITEAFF
cdr3_nt: TGTGCCAGCCGTCCCGGGACAGGGATAATAACTGAAGCTTTCTTT

d_call: -
clone_size: -
v_call: TRBV19
j_call: TRBJ1-4
cdr3_aa: CASSPRGGMNEKLFF
cdr3_nt: TGTGCCAGTAGTCCCCGGGGAGGGATGAATGAAAAACTGTTTTTT

d_call: -
clone_size: -
v_call: TRBV7-2
j_call: TRBJ1-5
cdr3_aa: CASSQAMGQPQHF
cdr3_nt: TGTGCCAGCAGCCAAGCAATGGGTCAGCCCCAGCATTTT

d_call: -
clone_size: -
v_call: TRBV5-5
j_call: TRBJ1-2
cdr3_aa: CASSSSGPQRYGYTF
cdr3_nt: TGTGCCAGCAGCTCGTCGGGACCCCAGAGATATGGCTACACCTTC

d_call: TRBD1
clone_size: once
v_call: TRBV5-6
j_call: TRBJ2-5
cdr3_aa: CASSSPGTGRGETQYF
cdr3_nt: TGTGCCAGCAGCTCTCCCGGGACAGGGAGGGGAGAGACCCAGTACTTC

d_call: -
clone_size: -
v_call: TRBV10-1
j_call: TRBJ2-7
cdr3_aa: CASTQESYEQYF
cdr3_nt: TGCGCCAGCACGCAGGAATCCTACGAGCAGTACTTC

d_call: TRBD1
clone_size: -
v_call: TRBV4-3
j_call: TRBJ2-6
cdr3_aa: CASSQDMGTGSGANVLTF
cdr3_nt: TGCGCCAGCAGCCAAGATATGGGGACAGGGTCTGGGGCCAACGTCCTGACTTTC